These 8 T cell receptor beta chains were sequenced from one sample in a study of cytomegalovirus exposure and HLA in healthy donors (dated by TCRdb to about 2017). Receptor amplification or capture employed the immunoSEQ multiplex PCR assay. For the multiplex PCR, a mixture combining 60 forward primers for TCR Vbeta segments and 13 reverse primers for TCR Jbeta segments was used. TCRdb holds this immuneACCESS table with in-frame rearrangements only. Some clones are missing; in checked studies, unresolved V genes explain under half, and the rest has no known cause. Present in this sample are tens of thousands of clones, about 65% of which were seen just once. Under 25% of the sample comes from the top ten. The sequenced sample consisted of PBMCs. The origin of the receptors is a man in his fifties or sixties in good health and CMV-seropositive.

The gene calls are TRBV6-1 and TRBJ1-1, with a possible D match to TRBD1 (5 bases). In germline, CDR1 is MNHNS, CDR2 SASEGT. The CDR3 has 15 residues. V gave up 5 bases and J gave up 2 bases, with 15 bases separating them. The CDR3 loop is CASSLDSFPNTEAFF. Here the CDR3 DNA reads TGTGCCAGCAGTTTAGACAGTTTCCCCAACACTGAAGCTTTCTTT.

This clone showed up just a few times. The rearrangement links TRBV10-2 to TRBJ1-1; a weak D match, TRBD1 (6 bases). V lost 6 bases, J lost 5 bases, and 13 bases lay in between. Germline V gene sequence: CDR1 WSHSY, CDR2 SAAADI. The CDR3 sequence is 13 residues long. The DNA for the CDR3 is TGCGCCAGCAGCGAAACCCAGGGGACTGAAGCTTTCTTT. Its protein product is CASSETQGTEAFF.

This clone was seen more than once but under ten times. The chain carries TRBV10-3 and TRBJ2-1; 8 positions match TRBD2. CDR1 is ENHRY, CDR2 SYGVKD, per germline. The CDR3 contains 12 residues. CDR3 in amino acids: CATNGGGDEQFF. The CDR3 DNA reads TGTGCGACGAACGGGGGGGGAGATGAGCAGTTCTTC.

V gene TRBV6-1 combines with J gene TRBJ1-1; D uncertain. Germline CDR1 reads MNHNS; CDR2 reads SASEGT. The CDR3 length is 15 residues. Deletions cut 5 bases from V and 4 bases from J, with 17 bases between. CDR3 DNA: TGTGCCAGCAGTCGACATAGGACGGGAGGCACTGAAGCTTTCTTT. Amino acid sequence: CASSRHRTGGTEAFF.

This chain joins TRBV5-1 and TRBJ1-4; D not certain. CDR1 SGHRS and CDR2 YFSETQ come from the germline V gene. Trimming stripped 0 bases from V and 7 bases from J, with 22 bases between. The CDR3 consists of 18 residues. Here the CDR3 DNA reads TGCGCCAGCAGCTTGGCGGGCTCGAGACTAAGGGAGGGTGAAAAACTGTTTTTT. Translated: CASSLAGSRLREGEKLFF.

The chain has TRBV30 and TRBJ1-2, with TRBD1 matching 7 bases. Germline assignment: CDR1 GTSNPN and CDR2 SVGIG (reference sequence). The J segment lost 8 bases and the V segment lost 4 bases, leaving 13 bases of the junction unmatched. CDR3 length: 14 residues. The CDR3 nucleotides read TGTGCCTGGACCCCGGCCCGGACAGGTCAAGGCTACACCTTC. This gives the protein CAWTPARTGQGYTF.

The chain combines TRBV2 with TRBJ1-5, with D perhaps TRBD1 (5 bases). V dropped 6 bases and J dropped 0 bases, with 12 bases sitting between them. The CDR3 contains 15 residues. Germline V CDR1 and CDR2: SNHLY, FYNNEI. The CDR3 reads CASSGQGFSNQPQHF. The CDR3 coding sequence is TGTGCCAGCAGCGGTCAGGGTTTTAGCAATCAGCCCCAGCATTTT.

The chain links TRBV2 to TRBJ2-1; D remains unclear. This CDR3 region has 11 residues. The V end lost 3 bases, the J end lost 7 bases, and 4 bases lay between the germline ends. Germline values: CDR1 SNHLY, CDR2 FYNNEI. This chain's CDR3 is CASSERNEQFF. The CDR3 DNA follows: TGTGCCAGCAGTGAGAGGAATGAGCAGTTCTTC.